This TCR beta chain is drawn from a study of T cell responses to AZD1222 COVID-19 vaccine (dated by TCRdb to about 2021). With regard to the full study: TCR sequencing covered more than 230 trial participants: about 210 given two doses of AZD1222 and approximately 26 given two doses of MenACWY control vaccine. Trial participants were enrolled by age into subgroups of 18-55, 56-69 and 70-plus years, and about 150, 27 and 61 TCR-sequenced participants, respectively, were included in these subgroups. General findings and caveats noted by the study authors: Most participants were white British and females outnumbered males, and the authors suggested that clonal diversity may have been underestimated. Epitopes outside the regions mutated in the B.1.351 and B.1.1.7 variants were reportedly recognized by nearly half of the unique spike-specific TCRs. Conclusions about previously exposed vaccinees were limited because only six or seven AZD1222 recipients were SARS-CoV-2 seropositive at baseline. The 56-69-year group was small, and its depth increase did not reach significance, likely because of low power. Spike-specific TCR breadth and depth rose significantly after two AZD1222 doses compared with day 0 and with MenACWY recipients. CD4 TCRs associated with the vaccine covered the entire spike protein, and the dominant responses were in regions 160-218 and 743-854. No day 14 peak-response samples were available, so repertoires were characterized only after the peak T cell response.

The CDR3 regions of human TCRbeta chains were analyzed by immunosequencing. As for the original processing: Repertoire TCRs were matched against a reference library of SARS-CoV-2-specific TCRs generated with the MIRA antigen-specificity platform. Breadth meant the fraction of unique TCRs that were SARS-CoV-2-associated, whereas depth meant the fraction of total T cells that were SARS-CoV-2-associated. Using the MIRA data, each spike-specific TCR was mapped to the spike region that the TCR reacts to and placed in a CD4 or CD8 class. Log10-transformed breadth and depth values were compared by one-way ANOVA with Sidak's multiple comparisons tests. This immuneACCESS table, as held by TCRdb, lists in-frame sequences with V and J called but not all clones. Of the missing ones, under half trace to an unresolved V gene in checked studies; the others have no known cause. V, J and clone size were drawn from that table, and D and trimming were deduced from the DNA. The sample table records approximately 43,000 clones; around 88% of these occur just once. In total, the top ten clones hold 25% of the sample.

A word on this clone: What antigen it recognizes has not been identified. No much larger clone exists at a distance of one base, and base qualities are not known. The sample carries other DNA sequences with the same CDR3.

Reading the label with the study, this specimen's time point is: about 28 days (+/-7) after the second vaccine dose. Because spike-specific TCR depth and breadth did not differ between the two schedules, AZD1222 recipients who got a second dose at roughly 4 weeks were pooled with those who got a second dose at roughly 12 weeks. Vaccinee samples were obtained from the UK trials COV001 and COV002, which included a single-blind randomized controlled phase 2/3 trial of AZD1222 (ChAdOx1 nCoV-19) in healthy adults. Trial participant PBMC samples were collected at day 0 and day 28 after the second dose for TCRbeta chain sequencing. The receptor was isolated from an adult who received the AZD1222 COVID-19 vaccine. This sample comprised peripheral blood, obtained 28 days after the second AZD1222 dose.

For the CDR3, the sequence is CASSLSRTDTQYF. The DNA sequence is TGTGCCAGCAGCTTATCTCGGACAGATACGCAGTATTTT. The sequence links TRBV11-3 to TRBJ2-3, with no reliable assignment of the D segment. V loses 2 bases, J loses 3 bases, and the germline ends lie 6 bases apart. Taken from the germline V gene, the CDR1 and CDR2 loops are SGHNT and YENEEA. The CDR3 measures 13 amino acids from cysteine to phenylalanine. The retained sequence is limited to the CDR3, 39 bases, with the frame set at the first base.